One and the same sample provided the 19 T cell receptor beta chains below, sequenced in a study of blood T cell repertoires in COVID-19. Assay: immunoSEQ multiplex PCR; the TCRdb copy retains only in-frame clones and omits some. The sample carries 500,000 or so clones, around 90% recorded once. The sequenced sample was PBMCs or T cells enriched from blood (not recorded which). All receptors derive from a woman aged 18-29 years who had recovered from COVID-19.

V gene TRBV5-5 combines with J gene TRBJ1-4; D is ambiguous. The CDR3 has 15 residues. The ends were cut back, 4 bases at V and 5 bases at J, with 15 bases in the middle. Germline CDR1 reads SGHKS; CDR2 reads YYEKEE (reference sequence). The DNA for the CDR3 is TGTGCCAGCAGCCGCGTACCAACAGAGAATGAAAAACTGTTTTTT. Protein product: CASSRVPTENEKLFF.

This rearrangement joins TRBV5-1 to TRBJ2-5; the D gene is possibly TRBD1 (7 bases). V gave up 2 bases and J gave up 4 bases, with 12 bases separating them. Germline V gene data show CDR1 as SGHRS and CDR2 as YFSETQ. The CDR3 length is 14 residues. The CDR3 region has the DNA TGCGCCAGCAGCTTCGGACAGGAGGGAGAGACCCAGTACTTC. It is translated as CASSFGQEGETQYF.

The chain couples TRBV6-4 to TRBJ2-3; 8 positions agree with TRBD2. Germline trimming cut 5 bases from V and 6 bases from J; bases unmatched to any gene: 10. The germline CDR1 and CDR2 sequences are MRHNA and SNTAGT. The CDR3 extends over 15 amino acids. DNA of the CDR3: TGTGCCAGCAGTCGATCCGCGGGGGGCATGGATACGCAGTATTTT. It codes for CASSRSAGGMDTQYF.

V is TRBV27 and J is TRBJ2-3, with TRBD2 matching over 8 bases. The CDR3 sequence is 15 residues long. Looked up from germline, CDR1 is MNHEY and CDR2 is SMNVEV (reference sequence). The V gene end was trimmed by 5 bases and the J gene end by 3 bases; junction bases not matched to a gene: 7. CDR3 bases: TGTGCCAGCAGTCAGACTAGCGCCTTAACAGATACGCAGTATTTT. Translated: CASSQTSALTDTQYF.

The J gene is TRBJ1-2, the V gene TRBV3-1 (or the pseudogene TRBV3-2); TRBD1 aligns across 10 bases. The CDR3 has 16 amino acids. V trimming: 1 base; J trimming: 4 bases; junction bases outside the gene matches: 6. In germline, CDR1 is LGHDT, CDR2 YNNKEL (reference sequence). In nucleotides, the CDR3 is TGTGCCAGCAGCCAAGCCTCCGGGACAGGGGCCTATGGCTACACCTTC. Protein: CASSQASGTGAYGYTF.

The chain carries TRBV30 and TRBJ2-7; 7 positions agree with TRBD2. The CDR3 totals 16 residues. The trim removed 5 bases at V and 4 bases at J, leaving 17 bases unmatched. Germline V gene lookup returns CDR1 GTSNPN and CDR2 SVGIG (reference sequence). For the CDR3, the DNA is TGTGCCTGGGGGTCCCCTCTGACGCAGCGGGGATACGAGCAGTACTTC. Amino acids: CAWGSPLTQRGYEQYF.

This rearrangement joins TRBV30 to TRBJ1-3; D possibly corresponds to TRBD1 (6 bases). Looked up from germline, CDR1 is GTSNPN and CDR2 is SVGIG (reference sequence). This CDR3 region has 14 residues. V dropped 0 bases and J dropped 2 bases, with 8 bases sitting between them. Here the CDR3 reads CAWSVGGAGNTIYF. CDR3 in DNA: TGTGCCTGGAGTGTAGGGGGGGCTGGAAACACCATATATTTT.

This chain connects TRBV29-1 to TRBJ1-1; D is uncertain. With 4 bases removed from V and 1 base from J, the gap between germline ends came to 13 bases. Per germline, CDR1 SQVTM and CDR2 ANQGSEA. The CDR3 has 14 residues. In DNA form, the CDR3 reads TGCAGCGTTGTGGCGGGCGCAGGGAACACTGAAGCTTTCTTT. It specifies CSVVAGAGNTEAFF.

The CDR3 sequence: CATSTHQGPEAFF. The CDR3 region has the DNA TGTGCCACCAGCACACATCAGGGTCCTGAAGCTTTCTTT. The chain combines TRBV15 with TRBJ1-1; tentative D call: TRBD1 (5 bases). The CDR3 is 13 residues long. Trimming removed 4 bases from V and 6 bases from J, with 12 bases in between. Germline assignment: CDR1 LNHNV and CDR2 YYDKDF (reference sequence).

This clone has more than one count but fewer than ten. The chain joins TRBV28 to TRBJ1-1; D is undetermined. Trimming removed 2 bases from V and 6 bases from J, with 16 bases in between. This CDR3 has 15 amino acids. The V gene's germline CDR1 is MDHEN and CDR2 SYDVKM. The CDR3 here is CASSLRRDPGAEAFF. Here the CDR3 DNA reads TGTGCCAGCAGTTTAAGGCGAGATCCGGGAGCTGAAGCTTTCTTT.

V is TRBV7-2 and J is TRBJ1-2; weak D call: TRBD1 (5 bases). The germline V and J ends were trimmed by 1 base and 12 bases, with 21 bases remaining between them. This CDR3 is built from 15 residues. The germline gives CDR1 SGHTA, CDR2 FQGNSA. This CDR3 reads CASSLGGLSSGVNTF. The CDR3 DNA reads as TGTGCCAGCAGCTTAGGCGGGCTTTCCTCGGGGGTCAACACCTTC.

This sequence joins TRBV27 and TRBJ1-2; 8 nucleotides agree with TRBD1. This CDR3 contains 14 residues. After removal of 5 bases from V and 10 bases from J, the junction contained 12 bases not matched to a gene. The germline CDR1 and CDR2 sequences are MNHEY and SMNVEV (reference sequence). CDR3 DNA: TGTGCCAGCAGTGAGACCGGGACAGGAGACCCCTACACCTTC. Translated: CASSETGTGDPYTF.

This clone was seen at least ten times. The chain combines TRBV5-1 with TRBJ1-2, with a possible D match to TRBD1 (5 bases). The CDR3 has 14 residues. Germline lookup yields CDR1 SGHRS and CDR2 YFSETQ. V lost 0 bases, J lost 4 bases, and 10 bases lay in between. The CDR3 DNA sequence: TGCGCCAGCAGCTTGGGGGCAGGGCTCTATGGCTACACCTTC. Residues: CASSLGAGLYGYTF.

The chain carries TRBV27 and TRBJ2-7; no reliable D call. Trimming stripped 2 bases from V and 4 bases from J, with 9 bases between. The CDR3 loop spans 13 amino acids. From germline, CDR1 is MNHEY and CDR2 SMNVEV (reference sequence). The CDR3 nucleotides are TGTGCCAGCAGTTTAGGGCCTTTATACGAGCAGTACTTC. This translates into CASSLGPLYEQYF.

CDR3 coding DNA: TGTGCCAGCAGCCAAGATCCAGTTAGCACAGATACGCAGTATTTT. It specifies CASSQDPVSTDTQYF. This sequence joins TRBV3-1 (or the pseudogene TRBV3-2) and TRBJ2-3; D not resolved. Germline CDR1 LGHDT, CDR2 YNNKEL (reference sequence). V lost 0 bases to trimming and J lost 0 bases, with 7 bases between them. The length of the CDR3 is 15 residues.

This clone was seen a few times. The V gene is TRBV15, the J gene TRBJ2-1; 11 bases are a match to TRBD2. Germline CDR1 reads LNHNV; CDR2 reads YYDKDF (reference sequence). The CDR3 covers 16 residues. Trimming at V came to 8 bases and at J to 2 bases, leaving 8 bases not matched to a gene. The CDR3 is CATGISGGDAYNEQFF. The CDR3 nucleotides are TGTGCCACCGGTATTAGCGGGGGGGATGCCTACAATGAGCAGTTCTTC.

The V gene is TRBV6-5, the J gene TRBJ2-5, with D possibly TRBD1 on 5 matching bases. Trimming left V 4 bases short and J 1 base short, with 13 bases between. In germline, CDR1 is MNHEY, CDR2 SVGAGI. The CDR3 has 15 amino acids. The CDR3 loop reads CASSSFYQGQETQYF. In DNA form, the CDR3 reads TGTGCCAGCAGTTCGTTTTACCAGGGCCAAGAGACCCAGTACTTC.

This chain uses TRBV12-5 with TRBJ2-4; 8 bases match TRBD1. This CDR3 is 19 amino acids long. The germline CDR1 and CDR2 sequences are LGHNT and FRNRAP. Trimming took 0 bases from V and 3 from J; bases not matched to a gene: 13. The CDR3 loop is CASGLVVNGHRGVKNIQYF. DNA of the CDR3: TGTGCTAGTGGTTTGGTGGTAAATGGCCACAGGGGGGTCAAAAACATTCAGTACTTC.

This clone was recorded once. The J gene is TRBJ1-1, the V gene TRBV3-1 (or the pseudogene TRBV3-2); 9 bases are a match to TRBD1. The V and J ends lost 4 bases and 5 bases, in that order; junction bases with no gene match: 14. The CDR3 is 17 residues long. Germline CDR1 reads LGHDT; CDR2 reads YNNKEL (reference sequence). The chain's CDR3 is CASSRAPGQGVGTEAFF. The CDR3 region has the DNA TGTGCCAGCAGCCGAGCCCCGGGACAGGGCGTGGGTACTGAAGCTTTCTTT.